Listed here is a single TCR beta chain. This clonotype is regarded as medium-sized (0.01 to 0.1%). It has no known antigen specificity. No much larger clone is present one base from it, and per-base qualities are unavailable. The sample belongs to a study of breast tumors, draining lymph nodes, adjacent tissues (dated by TCRdb to 2016 to 2017). Study-level background: The study compared TCR beta repertoires across tumor, adjacent nontumor tissue and axillary lymph nodes from breast cancer patients. In human breast cancer, the study set out to assess how tumor, surrounding tissue and draining lymph node repertoires relate to one another and whether T cells might be exchanged between them. Results and caveats for the whole study, not just this receptor: Rather than being directly demonstrated, the conclusion that tumor T cells originate in lymph nodes was presented as consistent with a hypothesis. Tumor and nontumor tissue repertoires were found to be significantly more similar in luminal-like than in basal-like breast cancer. The data were judged consistent with most tumor T cells deriving from the lymph node and then expanding within tumor tissue. Tumor T-cell repertoires showed less diversity than lymph node repertoires and more diversity than nontumor tissue repertoires, and tumor T-cell repertoires showed preferential V and J gene usage.

The CDR3 measures 17 amino acids from cysteine to phenylalanine. CDR3 DNA only is kept here, 51 bases in frame from base 1. Compared with germline, V lacks 2 bases and J lacks 4 bases; bases without a gene match: 11. The sequencer was an Illumina HiSeq 2000. Multiplex PCR amplification was used to build the TCR beta chain libraries. High-throughput sequencing was used to analyze the amplified TCR beta chain products. TCRdb trimmed the raw reads at Q25, called clones with MiXCR and kept productive beta chains. Each CDR3 protein appears once, grouped with its most common genes and DNA. The sample data list around 9,100 distinct CDR3 sequences, and roughly 46% of these were observed just once. The leading ten clones occupy roughly 15% of the sample. The adjacent samples were made up of nontumor breast tissue around the tumor.

What was sequenced was tumor-adjacent breast tissue. The clonotype was recovered from a female donor with breast cancer. Some clones in this sample may be carry-over from other donors' samples. This chain is built from TRBV12-3 or TRBV12-4 and TRBJ1-5; 7 bases in between match TRBD1. The DNA reads as follows: TGTGCCAGCAGTTTAAACCTCGGCGGGACAGTAAATCAGCCCCAGCATTTT. Translated, this is CASSLNLGGTVNQPQHF.